This T cell receptor (beta chain) was sequenced in a study of blood T cell repertoires in COVID-19. In the original workflow: Amplified reference gene primers provided the basis for estimating nucleated cell counts. Produced via immunoSEQ multiplex PCR; TCRdb's table is partial and in-frame only. That table supplies the V and J calls and clone size; D and trimming were determined from the DNA. Here the sample spans some 140,000 clones, around 82% being singletons. This CDR3 is built from 19 residues. The ends lost 1 base at V and 5 bases at J; junction bases unmatched: 18. CDR1 is SGDLS, CDR2 YYNGEE, per germline. Residents of approximately 25 US areas, aged about 18 to 95 years, made up the participants.

This clonotype originated in a man in his forties with acute COVID-19. Material for sequencing was PBMCs or T cells enriched from blood (not recorded which). V is TRBV9 and J is TRBJ2-1; 7 bases are shared with TRBD2. The DNA for the CDR3 is TGTGCCAGCAGCGTACCTACACGAAGTATGGCGGGAGCGGACAATGAGCAGTTCTTC. It codes for CASSVPTRSMAGADNEQFF.